The rows below give T cell receptor beta chains drawn from one sample of a study of beta chain features in type 1 diabetes. Assay: immunoSEQ multiplex PCR; the TCRdb copy retains only in-frame clones and omits some. The sample lists 130,000 or so clones, roughly 10% occurring once. The specimen was central memory CD4+ T cells from blood. The receptors originated from a man younger than 45 with type 1 diabetes. Both conserved end residues are part of each CDR3. D genes are given only for firm matches. Size values are once, few and many counts, or a class for expanded clones, and some rows have none.

TRBV5-5	.	.	TRBJ1-2	13	CASSPRLLGGYTF	TGTGCCAGCAGCCCGCGGCTTTTGGGTGGCTACACCTTC
TRBV2	.	few	TRBJ1-6	15	CASSGDSSYNSPLHF	TGTGCCAGCAGTGGAGACAGTTCCTATAATTCACCCCTCCACTTT
TRBV19	.	.	TRBJ1-5	15	CASSRNGAGNQPQHF	TGTGCCAGTAGTAGGAACGGAGCAGGGAATCAGCCCCAGCATTTT
TRBV19	TRBD2	.	TRBJ2-1	17	CASSIDSGLAGDNEQFF	TGTGCCAGTAGTATAGATTCGGGACTAGCGGGGGACAATGAGCAGTTCTTC
TRBV11-2	.	few	TRBJ2-2	16	CASSLRAHSNTGELFF	TGTGCCAGCAGCTTACGCGCGCATTCGAACACCGGGGAGCTGTTTTTT
TRBV12-5	.	.	TRBJ2-3	14	CASGLSQYTDTQYF	TGTGCTAGTGGTTTGTCGCAGTACACAGATACGCAGTATTTT
TRBV30	TRBD2	.	TRBJ2-3	16	CAWSGTSGGGTDTQYF	TGTGCCTGGAGTGGGACTAGCGGGGGGGGAACAGATACGCAGTATTTT
TRBV10-3	TRBD1	.	TRBJ2-5	12	CATKQGQETQYF	TGTGCCACAAAACAGGGGCAGGAGACCCAGTACTTC
TRBV5-1	.	.	TRBJ1-3	18	CASSLKPPSGGEGHTIYF	TGCGCCAGCAGCTTGAAACCCCCATCGGGGGGCGAGGGGCACACCATATATTTT
TRBV6-5	.	.	TRBJ1-2	13	CASSEGQNYGYTF	TGTGCCAGCAGTGAAGGACAGAACTATGGCTACACCTTC
TRBV19	TRBD1	few	TRBJ2-3	13	CASSMTGADTQYF	TGTGCCAGTAGTATGACAGGGGCAGATACGCAGTATTTT
TRBV28	.	few	TRBJ1-6	17	CASSSLTGSSYNSPLHF	TGTGCCAGCAGTTCATTAACAGGGAGCTCCTATAATTCACCCCTCCACTTT
TRBV6-4	TRBD2	few	TRBJ2-3	15	CASSSGTSGISTQYF	TGTGCCAGCAGCTCTGGGACTAGCGGTATCAGTACGCAGTATTTT
TRBV6-1	.	.	TRBJ2-6	14	CASSAGDGANVLTF	TGTGCCAGCAGTGCGGGGGATGGGGCCAACGTCCTGACTTTC
TRBV7-3	.	.	TRBJ1-5	13	CASSAQGGQPQHF	TGTGCCAGCAGCGCACAGGGCGGTCAGCCCCAGCATTTT
TRBV4-2	TRBD2	.	TRBJ2-7	16	CASSHQGASGGYEQYF	TGTGCCAGCAGCCACCAGGGGGCTAGCGGGGGCTACGAGCAGTACTTC
TRBV6-1	.	few	TRBJ1-4	13	CAVRGGGNEKLFF	TGTGCCGTCCGTGGGGGAGGTAATGAAAAACTGTTTTTT
TRBV5-4	TRBD1	.	TRBJ2-1	13	CASSWGQSNEQFF	TGTGCCAGCAGCTGGGGACAGTCAAATGAGCAGTTCTTC
TRBV28	.	.	TRBJ2-2	14	CASATGQLAGELFF	TGTGCCAGCGCGACAGGTCAATTAGCCGGGGAGCTGTTTTTT
TRBV9	.	few	TRBJ1-2	13	CASSVDGRRGYTF	TGTGCCAGCAGCGTAGACGGCAGGCGCGGCTACACCTTC
TRBV5-1	TRBD2	.	TRBJ2-3	15	CASSPSGDSTDTQYF	TGCGCCAGCAGCCCGAGCGGGGATAGCACAGATACGCAGTATTTT
TRBV19	.	many	TRBJ2-3	13	CASMEADKDTQYF	TGTGCCAGTATGGAAGCTGACAAGGATACGCAGTATTTT
TRBV11-2	.	.	TRBJ2-7	12	CASSWDTSEQYF	TGTGCCAGCAGCTGGGACACTTCGGAGCAGTACTTC
TRBV7-2	.	.	TRBJ1-6	15	CASSSLRQSNSPLHF	TGTGCCAGCAGCTCACTTAGACAGTCTAATTCACCCCTCCACTTT
TRBV27	TRBD2	few	TRBJ2-1	15	CASFLAGGPGYEQFF	TGTGCCAGCTTCTTAGCGGGGGGGCCTGGGTATGAGCAGTTCTTC
TRBV7-2	.	few	TRBJ2-5	12	CASTGTQETQYF	TGTGCCAGCACCGGGACTCAAGAGACCCAGTACTTC
TRBV5-1	.	.	TRBJ2-5	14	CASRFTGPQETQYF	TGCGCCAGCAGGTTTACAGGGCCTCAAGAGACCCAGTACTTC
TRBV4-1	TRBD2	.	TRBJ2-1	15	CASSQPSGGTNEQFF	TGCGCCAGCAGCCAACCTAGCGGGGGGACCAATGAGCAGTTCTTC
TRBV2	.	few	TRBJ2-7	13	CASSEAGGGEQYF	TGTGCCAGCAGTGAAGCGGGGGGTGGCGAGCAGTACTTC